A single sample is the source of the 29 T cell receptor beta chains below, sequenced in a study of cytomegalovirus exposure and HLA in healthy donors. With 60 Vbeta and 13 Jbeta primers, the PCR was carried out. The assay was immunoSEQ multiplex PCR, and TCRdb's table has in-frame clones only and misses some. The sample carries under 200,000 clones, approximately 72% recorded once. The sample was PBMCs. The receptors shown here come from a man in his forties or fifties in good health and CMV-seronegative.

As for this clone: One base away lies a much larger clone, so this may be a sequencing read error. The chain joins TRBV6-6 to TRBJ1-2, with D perhaps matching TRBD1 (6 bases). CDR3 length equals 13 residues. V lost 6 bases, J lost 2 bases, and 10 bases lay in between. From germline, CDR1 is MNHNY and CDR2 SVGAGI (reference sequence). CDR3 coding DNA: TGTGCCAGCAGCTTAACAGGGAACTATGGCTACACCTTC. It encodes CASSLTGNYGYTF.

J is TRBJ2-3 and V is TRBV4-1; D is possibly TRBD1 (6 bases). V gave up 1 base and J gave up 4 bases, with 15 bases separating them. Germline-derived CDR1 and CDR2 are MGHRA and YSYEKL. CDR3 length: 16 residues. The DNA of the CDR3 is TGCGCCAGCAGCCAAGTCGGGACACCACCTTCAGATACGCAGTATTTT. Translation: CASSQVGTPPSDTQYF.

The V gene is TRBV5-6, the J gene TRBJ2-1; 8 bases agree with TRBD1. CDR3 size: 15 residues. V shed 0 bases and J 6 bases; nucleotides not matched to a gene: 5. Germline CDR1 SGHDT, CDR2 YYEEEE. CDR3 protein: CASSLDRGTSNEQFF. The CDR3 bases are TGTGCCAGCAGCTTGGACAGGGGGACTTCCAATGAGCAGTTCTTC.

The chain couples TRBV7-8 to TRBJ2-4; TRBD1 matches 9 bases. Germline V gene lookup returns CDR1 SGHVS and CDR2 FQNEAQ. CDR3 length equals 13 residues. V was pared by 1 base and J by 11 bases, with 3 bases of the junction left unmatched. Here the CDR3 DNA reads TGTGCCAGCAGCTTAGATAGGACAGGGGTTCAGTACTTC. It is translated as CASSLDRTGVQYF.

The CDR3, as DNA: TGCGCCAGCAGCTTGGGGGGACAGAACACCGGGGAGCTGTTTTTT. It translates to CASSLGGQNTGELFF. This chain uses TRBV5-1 with TRBJ2-2, with D possibly being TRBD1 (6 bases). Germline V gene data show CDR1 as SGHRS and CDR2 as YFSETQ. The CDR3 covers 15 residues. V was pared by 0 bases and J by 1 base, with 7 bases between.

Details on this clone: This sample also contains other DNA sequences that code for the same CDR3. This rearrangement joins TRBV5-1 to TRBJ1-1; a possible D gene is TRBD1 (5 bases). The germline V gene encodes CDR1 SGHRS and CDR2 YFSETQ. Trimming pared 0 bases from V and 4 bases from J, leaving 10 bases between. This CDR3 region has 14 residues. The CDR3 bases are TGCGCCAGCAGCTTGGAAGGCGGGGGCACTGAAGCTTTCTTT. Its protein is CASSLEGGGTEAFF.

This clone was picked up a small number of times. The chain has TRBV2 and TRBJ2-3; 9 bases are a match to TRBD1. The CDR3 sequence is 13 residues long. With V trimmed by 4 bases and J by 6 bases, 2 bases remained unmatched. CDR1 and CDR2 from the germline V gene are SNHLY and FYNNEI. CDR3 DNA sequence: TGTGCCAGCAGTGGGGACAGGGACGATACGCAGTATTTT. Translated, it gives CASSGDRDDTQYF.

This clone was picked up one time. The chain links TRBV6-5 to TRBJ2-3, with 8 bases fitting TRBD1. Germline trimming cut 5 bases from V and 3 bases from J; bases unmatched to any gene: 4. The CDR3 has 14 residues. Germline V gene sequence: CDR1 MNHEY, CDR2 SVGAGI. The CDR3 sequence is CASSTGGETDTQYF. In DNA form, the CDR3 reads TGTGCCAGCAGTACAGGGGGTGAGACAGATACGCAGTATTTT.

The chain joins TRBV18 to TRBJ2-7, with no clear D. Per germline, CDR1 KGHSH and CDR2 LQKENI. Trimming shortened V by 0 bases and J by 5 bases, and 8 bases separated the two germline ends. The CDR3 contains 13 residues. The CDR3 nucleotides read TGTGCCAGCTCACCACCTGTCTCTAACGAGCAGTACTTC. This gives the protein CASSPPVSNEQYF.

The J gene is TRBJ2-5, the V gene TRBV5-6, with TRBD2 identical over 12 bases. Germline values: CDR1 SGHDT, CDR2 YYEEEE. The CDR3 runs 18 residues. The V and J ends lost 4 bases and 5 bases, in that order; junction bases with no gene match: 15. As DNA, the CDR3 is TGTGCCAGCAGCATCCGACTAGCGGGGGACCTCGAGGGGGAGACCCAGTACTTC. It encodes CASSIRLAGDLEGETQYF.

The chain recombines TRBV5-6 with TRBJ2-7, with D maybe TRBD2 (6 bases). The CDR3 runs 12 residues. V was pared by 4 bases and J by 2 bases, with 7 bases between. Germline CDR1 is SGHDT and CDR2 is YYEEEE. The CDR3 nucleotides read TGTGCCAGCAGCCGGGGGACCTACGAGCAGTACTTC. Translated: CASSRGTYEQYF.

The chain has TRBV5-1 and TRBJ2-3; D ambiguous. The CDR3 runs to 16 residues. Germline CDR1 is SGHRS and CDR2 is YFSETQ. V lost 4 bases, J lost 0 bases, and 15 bases lay in between. The CDR3 nucleotides read TGCGCCAGCAGCGACTCGGGTTCTCCTAGCACAGATACGCAGTATTTT. Its protein product is CASSDSGSPSTDTQYF.

This clone was observed many times. The genes are TRBV11-2 and TRBJ1-3; D perhaps matches TRBD1 (5 bases). The CDR3 runs 13 residues. The V end lost 2 bases, the J end lost 4 bases, and 6 bases lay between the germline ends. Germline loops: CDR1 SGHAT, CDR2 FQNNGV. Here the CDR3 DNA reads TGTGCCAGCAGCTTAAACAGGGGAAACACCATATATTTT. Its translation: CASSLNRGNTIYF.

This chain links TRBV5-1 with TRBJ1-1, with D possibly being TRBD1 (6 bases). Germline assignment: CDR1 SGHRS and CDR2 YFSETQ. V lost 5 bases and J lost 1, with 12 bases in between. The CDR3 has 14 residues. The chain's CDR3 is CASSFRQENTEAFF. The CDR3 nucleotides are TGCGCCAGCAGTTTCCGACAGGAGAACACTGAAGCTTTCTTT.

The chain has TRBV5-1 and TRBJ2-3; 14 bases are a match to TRBD2. The germline V gene encodes CDR1 SGHRS and CDR2 YFSETQ. V lost 4 bases to trimming and J lost 5 bases; unmatched junction nucleotides: 6. The CDR3 length is 16 residues. The CDR3 loop is CASSSAGTSGGDTQYF. CDR3 DNA sequence: TGCGCCAGCAGCAGTGCCGGGACTAGCGGGGGAGATACGCAGTATTTT.

The chain employs TRBV5-6 and TRBJ1-1, with D possibly TRBD1 on 6 matching bases. The V end was cut by 4 bases, the J end by 5 bases, with 21 bases between. Germline CDR1 is SGHDT and CDR2 is YYEEEE. The CDR3 runs 16 residues. The CDR3 bases are TGTGCCAGCAGCCGAGGGGGATCCCAAGGCAGGACTGAAGCTTTCTTT. This gives the protein CASSRGGSQGRTEAFF.

This chain links TRBV15 with TRBJ2-7, with D maybe TRBD2 (6 bases). Trimming removed 4 bases from V and 4 bases from J, with 14 bases in between. Germline assignment: CDR1 LNHNV and CDR2 YYDKDF (reference sequence). This CDR3 contains 14 residues. The CDR3 region has the DNA TGTGCCACCAGCATACTCGGGGGAGGATACGAGCAGTACTTC. Translated: CATSILGGGYEQYF.

The rearrangement uses TRBV29-1 and TRBJ1-5; D is undetermined. V lost 4 bases and J 7 bases, leaving 11 bases between the germline ends. From germline, CDR1 is SQVTM and CDR2 ANQGSEA. This CDR3 is 12 amino acids long. The CDR3 here is CSVGGKGQPQHF. The DNA for the CDR3 is TGCAGCGTTGGAGGGAAAGGACAGCCCCAGCATTTT.

J is TRBJ2-7 and V is TRBV14; 8 nucleotides line up with TRBD1. The J segment lost 3 bases and the V segment lost 1 base, leaving 5 bases of the junction unmatched. Germline-derived CDR1 and CDR2 are SGHDN and FVKESK. CDR3 length equals 15 residues. In DNA form, the CDR3 reads TGTGCCAGCAGCCAAGTTACAGGGGGTATCTACGAGCAGTACTTC. It specifies CASSQVTGGIYEQYF.

The CDR3 bases are TGCGCCAGCAGCCCCGGACATACCTACGAGCAGTACTTC. This gives the protein CASSPGHTYEQYF. The chain links TRBV5-1 to TRBJ2-7; TRBD1 is a possible D gene (5 bases). V was shortened by 4 bases and J by 2 bases, with 10 bases between the two germline ends. The CDR3 consists of 13 residues. Germline V CDR1 and CDR2: SGHRS, YFSETQ. The full variable domain, in which reference TRBV5-1 and TRBJ2-7 provide the parts outside the CDR3, is KAGVTQTPRYLIKTRGQQVTLSCSPISGHRSVSWYQQTPGQGLQFLFEYFSETQRNKGNFPGRFSGRQFSNSRSEMNVSTLELGDSALYLCASSPGHTYEQYFGPGTRLTVT.

The J gene is TRBJ1-1, the V gene TRBV11-2, with D perhaps matching TRBD1 (6 bases). The CDR3 spans 15 residues. Germline V gene lookup returns CDR1 SGHAT and CDR2 FQNNGV. The V end lost 5 bases, the J end lost 8 bases, and 21 bases lay between the germline ends. The CDR3 reads CASSNLVTGRAEAFF. The CDR3 DNA reads as TGTGCCAGCAGCAACTTGGTAACAGGGAGGGCGGAAGCTTTCTTT.

This chain links TRBV4-1 with TRBJ2-3, with a tentative D call TRBD2 (6 bases). V lost 5 bases and J lost 0, with 15 bases in between. Germline assignment: CDR1 MGHRA and CDR2 YSYEKL. The CDR3 covers 16 residues. The CDR3 is CASSSRSGRSTDTQYF. CDR3 nucleotide sequence: TGCGCCAGCAGCTCACGAAGCGGGCGTAGCACAGATACGCAGTATTTT.

This chain links TRBV28 with TRBJ1-4, with D uncertain. Trimming pared 2 bases from V and 2 bases from J, leaving 9 bases between. Germline CDR1 reads MDHEN; CDR2 reads SYDVKM. This CDR3 spans 15 amino acids. CDR3 sequence reads: CASSLGGVTNEKLFF. The CDR3 DNA sequence: TGTGCCAGCAGTTTAGGCGGGGTCACTAATGAAAAACTGTTTTTT. Together with reference TRBV28 and TRBJ1-4, the CDR3 gives the full variable domain: DVKVTQSSRYLVKRTGEKVFLECVQDMDHENMFWYRQDPGLGLRLIYFSYDVKMKEKGDIPEGYSVSREKKERFSLILESASTNQTSMYLCASSLGGVTNEKLFFGSGTQLSVL.

The chain carries TRBV6-6 and TRBJ2-5, with 7 bases fitting TRBD1. This CDR3 is 16 amino acids long. Per germline, CDR1 MNHNY and CDR2 SVGAGI (reference sequence). Losses at the gene ends were 6 bases for V and 4 bases for J; bases not matched to a gene: 14. CDR3 in amino acids: CASSAPRQGNSETQYF. The DNA of the CDR3 is TGTGCCAGCAGCGCTCCTAGACAGGGAAACTCAGAGACCCAGTACTTC.

The V gene is TRBV27, the J gene TRBJ1-2, with D perhaps TRBD1 (6 bases). This CDR3 region has 15 residues. Germline CDR1 is MNHEY and CDR2 is SMNVEV (reference sequence). Trimming took off 5 bases at V and 0 bases at J, with 13 bases between the two ends. CDR3 nucleotides: TGTGCCAGCAGTCCTGCCCGGACAGCTAACTATGGCTACACCTTC. Amino acids: CASSPARTANYGYTF.

The rearrangement links TRBV6-5 to TRBJ1-2, with TRBD1 identical over 8 bases. V shed 6 bases and J 8 bases; nucleotides not matched to a gene: 8. Germline CDR1 and CDR2: MNHEY and SVGAGI. The CDR3 runs 13 residues. The CDR3 loop reads CASRGQGLWGYTF. In DNA form, the CDR3 reads TGTGCCAGCAGAGGACAGGGTTTGTGGGGCTACACCTTC.

This rearrangement joins TRBV19 to TRBJ1-1; D ambiguous. Germline-derived CDR1 and CDR2 are LNHDA and SQIVND (reference sequence). CDR3 length equals 13 residues. Deletions cut 2 bases from V and 5 bases from J, with 9 bases between. The DNA of the CDR3 is TGTGCCAGTAGTATAAAGACGGGGACTGAAGCTTTCTTT. Protein sequence: CASSIKTGTEAFF.

The chain is built from TRBV28 and TRBJ2-7; the match to TRBD1 covers 10 bases. The CDR3 spans 15 residues. CDR1 MDHEN and CDR2 SYDVKM come from the germline V gene. The V and J ends lost 4 bases and 3 bases, in that order; junction bases with no gene match: 6. DNA for the CDR3: TGTGCCAGCAGTTCCGCCGGGACAGGGGTCTACGAGCAGTACTTC. The encoded protein is CASSSAGTGVYEQYF.

The gene calls are TRBV5-8 and TRBJ2-7; TRBD1 aligns across 8 bases. CDR1 is SGHTS and CDR2 is YDEGEE in the germline V gene. There are 14 residues in the CDR3. With 0 bases clipped from V and 5 bases from J, the junction kept 4 bases outside the gene matches. Here the CDR3 reads CASSLERTGNEQYF. Written as DNA, the CDR3 is TGTGCCAGCAGCTTGGAGCGGACAGGGAACGAGCAGTACTTC.